What follows are 19 T cell receptor beta chains derived from one specimen sequenced in a study of control samples from healthy donors and cancer patients. The protocol was immunoSEQ multiplex PCR, while the TCRdb copy is restricted to in-frame clones and leaves out a portion. The sample gives about 75,000 clones, around 84% of which show up once; less than 15% is in the top ten. Material for sequencing was blood. All receptors come from a man aged 45 to 65 in good health.

There are a few counts of this clone. CDR3 region: CAISDPIAGSYNEQFF. CDR3 DNA: TGTGCCATCAGTGACCCCATAGCGGGGTCCTACAATGAGCAGTTCTTC. This chain uses TRBV10-3 with TRBJ2-1, with 8 positions matching TRBD2. The CDR3 loop spans 16 amino acids. With 3 bases clipped from V and 1 base from J, the junction kept 5 bases outside the gene matches. Germline V CDR1 and CDR2: ENHRY, SYGVKD.

This clone was observed a handful of times. The genes are TRBV24-1 and TRBJ2-7; D remains unclear. From germline, CDR1 is KGHDR and CDR2 SFDVKD. V lost 0 bases and J lost 6, with 17 bases in between. CDR3 length: 16 residues. In DNA form, the CDR3 reads TGTGCCACCAGTGATTTGCTATGGCGACCCATCAGCGAGCAGTACTTC. Translated, it gives CATSDLLWRPISEQYF.

This clone was recorded once. The chain is built from TRBV19 and TRBJ1-2, with D perhaps TRBD1 (5 bases). The CDR3 runs to 11 residues. From germline, CDR1 is LNHDA and CDR2 SQIVND (reference sequence). CDR3 sequence: CATGTPGGYTF. CDR3 nucleotide sequence: TGTGCTACCGGGACCCCTGGAGGCTACACCTTC.

This chain links TRBV7-2 with TRBJ2-3; 11 nucleotides align to TRBD2. Germline CDR1 reads SGHTA; CDR2 reads FQGNSA. The CDR3 loop spans 15 amino acids. The V gene end was trimmed by 5 bases and the J gene end by 8 bases; junction bases not matched to a gene: 9. CDR3 in amino acids: CASSPTLAGGGTQYF. The DNA of the CDR3 is TGTGCCAGCAGCCCAACTCTAGCGGGAGGCGGTACGCAGTATTTT.

Regarding this clone: The same CDR3 is also encoded by other DNA sequences in this sample. The J gene is TRBJ2-2, the V gene TRBV7-8; D is possibly TRBD1 (6 bases). In germline, CDR1 is SGHVS, CDR2 FQNEAQ. The CDR3 totals 15 residues. V was cut by 5 bases and J by 2 bases, with 12 bases left in between. DNA for the CDR3: TGTGCCAGCAGCCCCCTCAGGGGAAACACCGGGGAGCTGTTTTTT. Protein sequence: CASSPLRGNTGELFF.

The gene calls are TRBV7-9 and TRBJ2-5; possible D gene TRBD1, 5 bases. Germline lookup yields CDR1 SEHNR and CDR2 FQNEAQ (reference sequence). The CDR3 loop spans 16 amino acids. Trimming removed 6 bases at V and 0 bases at J, with 17 bases between. CDR3 nucleotides: TGTGCCAGCAGGGAGCAGGGAACCGTATACCAAGAGACCCAGTACTTC. Encoded protein: CASREQGTVYQETQYF.

The V gene is TRBV28, the J gene TRBJ2-3; 8 positions match TRBD2. The germline V gene has CDR1 MDHEN and CDR2 SYDVKM. The CDR3 is 17 amino acids. The V segment lost 4 bases and the J segment 2 bases; nucleotides outside the gene matches: 11. This chain's CDR3 is CASSSPLAGPATDTQYF. CDR3 nucleotide sequence: TGTGCCAGCAGTTCACCATTAGCGGGACCGGCCACAGATACGCAGTATTTT. Full variable domain (remainder filled in from reference TRBV28 and TRBJ2-3): DVKVTQSSRYLVKRTGEKVFLECVQDMDHENMFWYRQDPGLGLRLIYFSYDVKMKEKGDIPEGYSVSREKKERFSLILESASTNQTSMYLCASSSPLAGPATDTQYFGPGTRLTVL.

The chain uses TRBV29-1 and TRBJ1-1; D might be TRBD1 (6 bases). The length of the CDR3 is 14 residues. Trimming stripped 6 bases from V and 5 bases from J, with 19 bases between. Germline CDR1 is SQVTM and CDR2 is ANQGSEA. As DNA, the CDR3 is TGCAGCGTCTCATATGGGGGCGTCGGGACTGAAGCTTTCTTT. This encodes CSVSYGGVGTEAFF.

This rearrangement joins TRBV4-2 to TRBJ2-1; D not certain. V lost 0 bases and J 7 bases, leaving 7 bases between the germline ends. This CDR3 spans 13 amino acids. Germline CDR1 LGHNA, CDR2 YNFKEQ. CDR3 in amino acids: CASSQDMRNEQFF. The CDR3 DNA reads as TGTGCCAGCAGCCAAGATATGAGGAATGAGCAGTTCTTC.

In its sample, this clone was seen a few times. The V gene is TRBV25-1, the J gene TRBJ2-1; 13 bases are shared with TRBD2. This CDR3 spans 18 amino acids. Germline trimming cut 3 bases from V and 8 bases from J; bases unmatched to any gene: 13. CDR1 MGHDK and CDR2 SYGVNS come from the germline V gene. The CDR3 DNA reads TGTGCCAGCAGTGATGAAAGGACTAGCGGGAGATCGAGGGATGAGCAGTTCTTC. As protein: CASSDERTSGRSRDEQFF.

This clone occurred once. The chain links TRBV7-2 to TRBJ2-3, with TRBD2 matching 7 bases. Trimming cost V 5 bases and J 1 base; bases outside gene matches: 3. The CDR3 totals 14 residues. Germline CDR1 and CDR2: SGHTA and FQGNSA. In DNA form, the CDR3 reads TGTGCCAGCAGCGTTACTAGCGGCACAGATACGCAGTATTTT. It encodes CASSVTSGTDTQYF.

V usage is TRBV6-2 or TRBV6-3 and J usage is TRBJ2-7, with 11 bases matching TRBD2. CDR1 and CDR2 from the germline V gene are MNHEY and SVGEGT. This CDR3 spans 15 amino acids. V gave up 4 bases and J gave up 0 bases; unmatched junction bases: 2. The CDR3 spells CASSLGLAGSYEQYF. DNA of the CDR3: TGTGCCAGCAGTTTAGGACTAGCGGGCTCCTACGAGCAGTACTTC.

The V gene is TRBV7-2, the J gene TRBJ2-7; 13 nucleotides match TRBD2. The CDR3 runs 16 residues. Germline lookup yields CDR1 SGHTA and CDR2 FQGNSA. V trimming: 2 bases; J trimming: 4 bases; junction bases outside the gene matches: 5. CDR3: CASSLLGLAGLYEQYF. CDR3 nucleotides: TGTGCCAGCAGCTTATTGGGACTAGCGGGATTGTACGAGCAGTACTTC.

The chain carries TRBV19 and TRBJ1-2; D unresolved. Germline lookup yields CDR1 LNHDA and CDR2 SQIVND (reference sequence). This CDR3 is built from 14 residues. V shed 2 bases and J shed 0 bases, with 7 bases lying between them. In nucleotides, the CDR3 is TGTGCCAGTAGTATAAGCAGTGCTAACTATGGCTACACCTTC. Protein sequence: CASSISSANYGYTF.

This clone was recorded once. The CDR3 protein is CASSLEAEQYF. The CDR3 DNA sequence: TGCGCCAGCAGCTTGGAGGCTGAGCAGTACTTC. The chain has TRBV5-1 and TRBJ2-7; no clear D gene. The germline V gene encodes CDR1 SGHRS and CDR2 YFSETQ. V gave up 0 bases and J gave up 7 bases, with 5 bases separating them. This CDR3 region has 11 residues.

The sample holds a few counts of this clone. The chain uses TRBV5-3 and TRBJ1-4; tentative D call: TRBD1 (5 bases). TRBV5-3 has ORF status, its function being uncertain. Between the trimmed V and J ends, which lost 4 bases and 5 bases, there was a span of 24 bases. This CDR3 region has 18 residues. CDR3 nucleotides: TGTGCCAGAAGCATAAGGGGCCTCTCCCGGGCACCCAATGAAAAACTGTTTTTT. Translating it yields CARSIRGLSRAPNEKLFF.

The chain links TRBV19 to TRBJ1-1; D might be TRBD1 (5 bases). Between the trimmed V and J ends, which lost 7 bases and 1 base, there was a span of 16 bases. Germline V gene lookup returns CDR1 LNHDA and CDR2 SQIVND (reference sequence). There are 15 residues in the CDR3. In DNA form, the CDR3 reads TGTGCCAGTAAGGGGCGGGGACTACAGAACACTGAAGCTTTCTTT. Its protein product is CASKGRGLQNTEAFF.

This rearrangement joins TRBV7-3 to TRBJ1-1; D perhaps matches TRBD1 (6 bases). CDR3 size: 13 residues. CDR1 is SGHTA and CDR2 is FQGTGA in the germline V gene. The V gene lost 8 bases and the J gene lost 7 bases, with 17 bases spanning the gap. The CDR3 sequence is CASSLGGQSEAFF. For the CDR3, the DNA is TGTGCCAGCTCTTTAGGGGGGCAGAGTGAAGCTTTCTTT.

The chain joins TRBV12-5 to TRBJ2-7; either TRBD1 or TRBD2 may fit D (5 bases each). The CDR3 length is 13 residues. The germline V gene has CDR1 LGHNT and CDR2 FRNRAP. V lost 3 bases and J 7 bases, leaving 13 bases between the germline ends. In nucleotides, the CDR3 is TGTGCTAGTGGTTTACCCTTCGAGGGGGAGCAGTACTTC. Translating it yields CASGLPFEGEQYF.